Included here is one T cell receptor beta chain sequence, with context. Antigen: not known. The sample originates from a study of cytomegalovirus exposure and HLA in healthy donors. Study-wide results and caveats: Reports indicated that the classifier achieved high specificity and sensitivity in diagnosing cytomegalovirus status. Sequencing had likely introduced a cluster of highly shared sequence variants as an artifact. Fewer N-insertions (relative to the roughly 610-donor mean) were reportedly seen in an Asian-associated ancestry cluster in a later analysis. It was assumed in the presence/absence analyses that sequencing depth was roughly uniform across donors.

The PCR contained 60 Vbeta and 13 Jbeta primers. Sequenced by immunoSEQ multiplex PCR; TCRdb stores in-frame clones only, minus some. The sample shows about 120,000 clones, 65% to 85% of them seen only once. CDR1 and CDR2 (germline): LNHDA, SQIVND (reference sequence). The CDR3 totals 17 residues. Trimming removed 1 base from V and 2 bases from J; junction bases left unmatched: 8. V gene TRBV19 combines with J gene TRBJ1-3, with TRBD1 identical over 7 bases. The origin of this receptor is a middle-aged woman in good health and CMV-seropositive. Sequences were obtained from PBMCs. The CDR3 bases are TGTGCCAGTAGTATAGGCTCCGACAGGGAAGCTGGAAACACCATATATTTT. It encodes CASSIGSDREAGNTIYF.